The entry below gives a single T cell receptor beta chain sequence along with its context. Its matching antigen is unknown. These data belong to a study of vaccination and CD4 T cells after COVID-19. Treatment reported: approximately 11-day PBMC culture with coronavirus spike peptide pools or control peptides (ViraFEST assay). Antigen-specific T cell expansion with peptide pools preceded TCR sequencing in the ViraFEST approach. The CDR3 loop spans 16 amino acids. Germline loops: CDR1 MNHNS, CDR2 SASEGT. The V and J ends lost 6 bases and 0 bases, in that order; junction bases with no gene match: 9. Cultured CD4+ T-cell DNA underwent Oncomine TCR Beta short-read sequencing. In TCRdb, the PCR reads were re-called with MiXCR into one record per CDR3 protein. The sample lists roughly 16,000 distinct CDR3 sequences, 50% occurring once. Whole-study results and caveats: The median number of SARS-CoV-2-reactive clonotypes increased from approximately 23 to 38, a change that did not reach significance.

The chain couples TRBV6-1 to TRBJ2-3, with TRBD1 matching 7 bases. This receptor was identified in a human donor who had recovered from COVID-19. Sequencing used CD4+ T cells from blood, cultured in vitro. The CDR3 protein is CASSSHLTGSTDTQYF. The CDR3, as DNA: TGTGCCAGCAGCTCCCATTTGACAGGGAGCACAGATACGCAGTATTTT.